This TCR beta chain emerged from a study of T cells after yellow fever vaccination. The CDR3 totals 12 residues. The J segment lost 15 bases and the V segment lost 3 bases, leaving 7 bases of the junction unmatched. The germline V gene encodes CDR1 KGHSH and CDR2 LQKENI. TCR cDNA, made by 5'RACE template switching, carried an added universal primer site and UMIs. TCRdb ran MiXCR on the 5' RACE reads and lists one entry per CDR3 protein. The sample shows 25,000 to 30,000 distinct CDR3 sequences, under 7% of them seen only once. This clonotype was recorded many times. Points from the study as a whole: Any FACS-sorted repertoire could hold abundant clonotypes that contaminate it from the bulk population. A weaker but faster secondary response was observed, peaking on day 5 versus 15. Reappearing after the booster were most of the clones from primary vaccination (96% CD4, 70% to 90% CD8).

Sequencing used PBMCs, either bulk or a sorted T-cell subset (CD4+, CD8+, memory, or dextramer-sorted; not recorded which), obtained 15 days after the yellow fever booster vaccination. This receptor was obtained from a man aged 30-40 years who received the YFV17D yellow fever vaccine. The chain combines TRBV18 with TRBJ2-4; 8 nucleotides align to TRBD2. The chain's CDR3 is CASSPDREGWYF. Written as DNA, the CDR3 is TGTGCCAGCTCACCTGACCGGGAGGGATGGTACTTC.